This section outlines one T cell receptor (beta chain) sequence together with its context. Its antigen is currently unknown. With the read ending 3 residues before the CDR3 end, the germline J gene is used to fill in that end. TCR beta CDR3 amplified by multiplex PCR from approximately 1,100 ng genomic DNA. TCRdb's table, derived via immunoSEQ multiplex PCR, lists solely in-frame clones and lacks some. The sample includes 45,000 to 50,000 clones. This sample stems from a study of T cells in women clearing cervical HPV infection. V gave up 5 bases and J gave up 2 bases, with 17 bases separating them. Germline V gene lookup returns CDR1 SGHVS and CDR2 FQNEAQ. This CDR3 is built from 16 residues. The study, taken as a whole, reports: TRBV6-7 relative abundance averaged 0.11% in cases and 0.15% to 0.2% in controls.

All donors had a single incident cervical HPV16 infection, not prevalent. The clonotype comes from a woman between 18 and 75 years old with a cervical HPV16 infection that either progressed to CIN3+ or cleared (not recorded which). This chain links TRBV7-8 with TRBJ2-3; TRBD2 might be the D (5 bases). Sequenced sample: blood buffy coat. The CDR3: CASSPLTAGLTDTQYF. The CDR3 bases that were read are TGTGCCAGCAGCCCCCTAACGGCGGGCCTCACAGATACG.